In its sample, the clone carrying this T cell receptor (beta chain) was seen once. This sequence may be a read error, since a much larger clone differs from it by one base. Trimming cost V 0 bases and J 12 bases, with 15 bases left between them. CDR1 and CDR2 from the germline V gene are SQVTM and ANQGSEA. The CDR3 runs to 13 residues. MiXCR, run by TCRdb on the RT-PCR reads, gives a single entry per CDR3 protein. The sample consists of about 700,000 distinct CDR3 sequences, 14% of them appearing once. The receptor comes from a female donor in good health, serving as a healthy control. Sequenced material: memory CD4+ T cells from blood. This sequence joins TRBV29-1 and TRBJ2-1; D unclear. CDR3 in amino acids: CSVEDKQERAQFF. CDR3 DNA: TGCAGCGTTGAAGATAAACAAGAACGGGCGCAGTTCTTC.